The 6 T cell receptor beta chains below were found in one sample sequenced in a study of T cell clones after liver transplantation. The data were produced by immunoSEQ multiplex PCR, yet TCRdb's version contains in-frame clones alone and is incomplete. The sample carries 50,000 to 60,000 clones, around two thirds recorded once. Sequencing was performed on CD4+ T cells from blood, taken at the roughly 16-month timepoint. The receptor source for this set is a human patient who received a liver transplant. The graft donor may account for some of the T cells.

The chain couples TRBV4-3 to TRBJ2-2; D is ambiguous. The CDR3 spans 18 residues. Trimming stripped 0 bases from V and 4 bases from J, with 18 bases between. Germline V lookup: CDR1 LGHNA, CDR2 YSLEER. The CDR3 DNA sequence: TGCGCCAGCAGCCAAGATCGGTTGGCAAGCGTCGGCACCGGGGAGCTGTTTTTT. Encoded protein: CASSQDRLASVGTGELFF.

This clone showed up just once. The chain joins TRBV4-1 to TRBJ1-4, with D unresolved. Germline V gene lookup returns CDR1 MGHRA and CDR2 YSYEKL. The CDR3 has 16 residues. Trimming took 0 bases from V and 3 from J, leaving 11 bases between them. Here the CDR3 DNA reads TGCGCCAGCAGCCAAGATCCGGGAGCCGCTAATGAAAAACTGTTTTTT. Encoded protein: CASSQDPGAANEKLFF.

The gene calls are TRBV28 and TRBJ1-1, with D maybe TRBD1 (5 bases). Trimming left V 4 bases short and J 10 bases short, with 13 bases between. The CDR3 contains 12 residues. Looked up from germline, CDR1 is MDHEN and CDR2 is SYDVKM. CDR3 sequence: CASSSNGGGAFF. The CDR3 DNA reads TGTGCCAGCAGTTCGAACGGCGGGGGAGCTTTCTTT. The full variable domain, rest sourced from reference TRBV28 and TRBJ1-1, is DVKVTQSSRYLVKRTGEKVFLECVQDMDHENMFWYRQDPGLGLRLIYFSYDVKMKEKGDIPEGYSVSREKKERFSLILESASTNQTSMYLCASSSNGGGAFFGQGTRLTVV.

The chain uses TRBV7-8 and TRBJ1-1; D possibly corresponds to TRBD1 (6 bases). This CDR3 comprises 13 residues. Germline CDR1 reads SGHVS; CDR2 reads FQNEAQ. V was trimmed by 5 bases and J by 1 base, leaving 8 bases between them. Here the CDR3 reads CASSPTGNTEAFF. The CDR3 bases are TGTGCCAGCAGCCCGACAGGGAACACTGAAGCTTTCTTT.

V gene TRBV30 combines with J gene TRBJ2-7, with 9 bases identical to TRBD2. CDR1 GTSNPN and CDR2 SVGIG come from the germline V gene (reference sequence). The J segment lost 0 bases and the V segment lost 2 bases, leaving 5 bases of the junction unmatched. The CDR3 length is 15 residues. CDR3 loop: CAWSPLAGYSYEQYF. The CDR3 region has the DNA TGTGCCTGGAGTCCTCTAGCGGGGTACTCCTACGAGCAGTACTTC.

This chain joins TRBV5-4 and TRBJ2-3; TRBD2 agrees at 8 bases. V shed 4 bases and J 5 bases; nucleotides not matched to a gene: 9. The germline CDR1 and CDR2 sequences are SGHNT and YYREEE (reference sequence). This CDR3 is built from 15 residues. CDR3 nucleotide sequence: TGTGCCAGCAGCCGGGGGGGCCTAGGGGAAGATACGCAGTATTTT. Its translation: CASSRGGLGEDTQYF.